The present T cell receptor beta chain was sequenced within a study of CD8 T cells in Susac syndrome (dated by TCRdb to the late 2010s). Concerning the study at large: Of the Susac syndrome patients who were sequenced, about 6 had clinically active disease and roughly 8 were in clinical remission. At blood withdrawal, Susac syndrome patients were therapy-naive, treated with corticosteroids (with IVIg additionally given to some), or treated with IVIg alone. Whether CD8+ T cell activation and differentiation in Susac syndrome was antigen driven was tested using repertoire sequencing. CD8+ T cell repertoire clonality was compared between some 13 healthy donors, approximately 14 Susac syndrome patients and 15 multiple sclerosis patients.

RNA was extracted using the RNeasy kit, and about 0.5 to 1 ug of the RNA was reverse transcribed with random hexamers. TCR beta CDR3 regions were amplified with the immunoSEQ multiplex PCR assay covering 54 Vbeta and 13 Jbeta segments. Bias from PCR amplification was corrected by using a synthetic template baseline for primer optimization and for computational correction. For the original study's pipeline: Reads were assigned to V, D and J genes according to IMGT and analyzed in immunoSEQ Analyzer, with only productive sequences retained. To calculate clonality, Shannon entropy was normalized by log2 of the number of productive unique sequences and then subtracted from one. Public and private clones were assessed among the 100 most prevalent clones of each patient and control. Clones were defined as Susac-specific when absent from the healthy and MS cohorts, from fewer than 1,200 published viral clones and from other ImmuneACCESS disease sequences. Using fastp trimming at Q25 and MiXCR clonotype assembly, TCRdb reanalyzed the public sequencing data and kept in-frame beta chains. Each entry is one CDR3 protein sequence, shown with its most common DNA and genes. The V and J calls here are based on TCRdb, not the publication. The sample table holds more than 80,000 distinct CDR3 sequences, of which approximately 95% were seen once. The ten biggest clones cover over 0.4% of the sample.

Counted from cysteine to phenylalanine, this CDR3 has 14 amino acids. Of all the DNA, just the CDR3 is kept, 42 bases in frame from base 1. Cut back by 9 bases and 4 bases, the V and J ends lie 18 bases apart. CDR1 and CDR2 are read off the germline V gene as KGHDR and SFDVKD. Peripheral blood CD8+ and CD4+ T cells from healthy donors, Susac syndrome patients and multiple sclerosis patients were profiled by high-throughput TCR beta sequencing. Susac syndrome patients met recently defined diagnostic criteria for definite or probable disease. CD8+ TEMRA cells were enriched by FACS, while bulk CD8+ and CD4+ T cells were purified by magnetic negative isolation. Blood was drawn into EDTA tubes, processed within 24 hours, and PBMCs were isolated by density gradient centrifugation. PBMCs intended for TCR sequencing were cryopreserved in liquid nitrogen and were subsequently thawed in a 37 degrees C water bath. A purity of at least 90% was achieved for sorted or isolated CD4+, CD8+ and CD8+ TEMRA cells.

As for this clonotype: Its antigen specificity is not known. No per-base quality is available; no much larger clone lies one base away.

Overall results and qualifications from the work: The study acknowledged that relatively few individuals were included in the TCR sequencing and HLA analysis. Clonal expansion was seen in Susac syndrome CD8+ repertoires, peaking in CD8+ TEMRA cells and being greater in clinically active patients than in remitting ones. Looking at Susac-specific public clones, the researchers identified fewer than 20 in the total CD8+ repertoire and roughly 5 in the CD8+ TEMRA repertoire.

The chain is made from TRBV24-1 and TRBJ2-7; the D gene assignment is ambiguous. Material: CD8+ T cells from PBMCs. The sequence came from a human donor with Susac syndrome. The sequenced DNA is TGTGCCACCTTCGTGGACCAAGTCCGATACGAGCAGTACTTC. Translation gives CATFVDQVRYEQYF.